The rows below give T cell receptor beta chains drawn from one sample of a study of cytomegalovirus exposure and HLA in healthy donors. TCRdb's copy holds only in-frame clones and misses some; the assay was immunoSEQ multiplex PCR. The data show 150,000 to 200,000 clones, about 77% seen once. Sequenced input: PBMCs. These receptors all stem from a man in his late teens or twenties in good health and CMV-seropositive. Each CDR3 is given without its conserved first and last residue. The order of the fields is CDR3 protein, J gene, V gene.

ASSLSLSEAF	TRBJ1-1	TRBV7-9
ASSVLGDTTDTQY	TRBJ2-3	TRBV9
ASRQGSTGELF	TRBJ2-2	TRBV10-1
ASSFSRVGGARADTQY	TRBJ2-3	TRBV27
SVVITGTPETQY	TRBJ2-5	TRBV29-1
ASGASGFYNEQF	TRBJ2-1	TRBV2
ASSGGGYGYT	TRBJ1-2	TRBV10-2
ASSGIGRGGKDTQY	TRBJ2-3	TRBV7-2
ASSSGQGGLVDTEAF	TRBJ1-1	TRBV5-1
ASSSTGASNQPQH	TRBJ1-5	TRBV7-7
ASSVGWGTGVEETQY	TRBJ2-5	TRBV5-6